Reported below is one T cell receptor beta chain. Its antigen is not identified. The data were obtained in a study of lymphopenia after photon versus proton radiotherapy. Study findings and constraints: Under photons, naive T cells and diversity fell while effector/memory populations rose. Authors raise, but do not show, better survival with proton therapy. Oligoclonal CD8+ Temra expansion after nadir drove photon patients' diversity drop.

Produced via immunoSEQ multiplex PCR; TCRdb's table is partial and in-frame only. The profile shows 15,000 to 20,000 clones, 84% of them singletons. Germline CDR1 is SGDLS and CDR2 is YYNGEE. The CDR3 has 17 residues. The chain has TRBV9 and TRBJ2-5; D perhaps matches TRBD1 (6 bases). The closer fit of TRBJ2-7 to the DNA end suggests the J call may be wrong. This clonotype originated in a man aged 70 or older with pancreatic cancer. The material sequenced was peripheral blood, taken from a patient treated with proton-based radiotherapy. As DNA, the CDR3 is TGTGCCAGCAGCCCGCAAGGGAGCAGGGGCCGGGGAGTCGAGCAGTACTTC. Amino acids: CASSPQGSRGRGVEQYF.